This T cell receptor (beta chain) was sequenced in a study of human T cells and chemical hapten exposure. About the research overall: Patients had diphenylcyclopropenone applied to the scalp weekly throughout the roughly 23-week study. The patch tests put 0.01% DPC on the skin of the upper back and were read 6 days later.

Source study methods: Sample TCR totals centred on a median of approximately 95,000, ranging about 20,000 to 750,000. TCRdb reanalysed the RACE reads using MiXCR and keeps one entry per CDR3 protein. It is TCRdb's table, rather than the study itself, that gives the V and J calls and clone size. The sample shows 80,000 or so distinct CDR3 sequences, approximately 12% of them seen only once. This sample's time point: patch test 1, 2 weeks after DPC sensitization. Treatment defined: therapeutic diphenylcyclopropenone sensitization with weekly scalp DPC. Alopecia patients deemed DPC-suitable, aged 18 to 70, excluding pregnancy. This clonotype was detected many times. This CDR3 comprises 13 residues. The V gene lost 3 bases and the J gene lost 4 bases, with 9 bases spanning the gap. CDR1 is LNHDA, CDR2 SQIVND, per germline (reference sequence).

The chain uses TRBV19 and TRBJ1-2; D is ambiguous. Sequencing used whole blood, obtained in connection with sensitization to the hapten diphenylcyclopropenone (DPC). The origin of this receptor is a woman in her forties or fifties with alopecia areata. Some clones in this sample may be carry-over from other donors' samples. The CDR3 nucleotides are TGTGCCAGTAGTATGAGCAGCCCCTATGGCTACACCTTC. Protein: CASSMSSPYGYTF. The variable domain in full, with the rest retrieved from reference TRBV19 and TRBJ1-2, is DGGITQSPKYLFRKEGQNVTLSCEQNLNHDAMYWYRQDPGQGLRLIYYSQIVNDFQKGDIAEGYSVSREKKESFPLTVTSAQKNPTAFYLCASSMSSPYGYTFGSGTRLTVV.